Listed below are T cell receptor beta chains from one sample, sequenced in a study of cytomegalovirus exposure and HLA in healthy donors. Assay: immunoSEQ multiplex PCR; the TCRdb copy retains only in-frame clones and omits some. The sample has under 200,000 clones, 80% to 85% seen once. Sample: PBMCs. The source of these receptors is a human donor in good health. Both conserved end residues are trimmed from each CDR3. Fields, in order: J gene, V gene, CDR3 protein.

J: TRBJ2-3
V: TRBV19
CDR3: ASSKGLLSTDTQY

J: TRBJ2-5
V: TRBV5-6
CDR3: ASSFALRGGRRETQY

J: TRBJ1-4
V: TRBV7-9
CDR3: ASSFRQGTHTGEKLF

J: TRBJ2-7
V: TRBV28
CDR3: ASSLISRDYEQY

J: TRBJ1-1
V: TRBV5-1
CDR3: ASSTTGFNTEAF

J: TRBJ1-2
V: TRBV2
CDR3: ASSDTGTNYGYT

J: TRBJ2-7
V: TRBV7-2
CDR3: ASSAPRRGDRYEQY

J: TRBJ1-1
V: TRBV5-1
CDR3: ASSRQTGTRNTEAF

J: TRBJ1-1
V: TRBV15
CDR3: ATSRPTGVGTEAF

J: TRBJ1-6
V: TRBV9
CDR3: ASSGGGGQGNSPLH

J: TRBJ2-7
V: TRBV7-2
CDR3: ASSSGVYEQY

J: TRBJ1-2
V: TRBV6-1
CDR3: ASSPREITNYGYT

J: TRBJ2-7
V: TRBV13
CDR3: ASSSLGGFTYEQY

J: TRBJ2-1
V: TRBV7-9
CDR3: ASSVEQGVNEQF

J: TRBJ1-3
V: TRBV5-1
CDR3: ASSLRHNSGNTIY

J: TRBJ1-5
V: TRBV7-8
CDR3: ASMTGPYSNQPQH

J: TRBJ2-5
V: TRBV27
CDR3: ASSPRTGHQETQY

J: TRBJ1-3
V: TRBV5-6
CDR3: ASSLGGQGSGNTIY

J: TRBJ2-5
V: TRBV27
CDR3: ASRLAGEETQY

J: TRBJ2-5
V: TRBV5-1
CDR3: ASTSRGGLGKTQY

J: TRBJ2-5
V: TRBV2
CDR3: ASSDPLRGGVQETQY

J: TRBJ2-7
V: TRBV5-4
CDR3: ASSLGGKGVDEQY

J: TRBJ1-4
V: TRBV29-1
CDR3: SVARTANEKLF

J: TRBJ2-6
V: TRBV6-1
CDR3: ASSEPGSGANVLT

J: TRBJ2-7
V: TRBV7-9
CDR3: ASSSLGREEQY

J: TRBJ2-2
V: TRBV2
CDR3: ASSVLASGAGELF

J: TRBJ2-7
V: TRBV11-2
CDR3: ASSLVAGETTEQY

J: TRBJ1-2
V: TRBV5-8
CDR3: ASSLDSPSGYT

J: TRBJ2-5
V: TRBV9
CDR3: ASSVDVGLLQETQY

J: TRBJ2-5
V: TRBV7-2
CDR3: ASSVNRETQY

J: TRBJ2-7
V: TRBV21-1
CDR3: ANAGQGGNEQY

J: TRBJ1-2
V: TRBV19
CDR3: ASSPPGAYGYT

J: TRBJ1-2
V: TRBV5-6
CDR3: ASSLAGGSNYGYT

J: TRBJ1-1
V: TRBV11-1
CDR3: ASSGSRDRGGTEAF

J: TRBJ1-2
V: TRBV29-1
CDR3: SVDPLRTGGGGGYT

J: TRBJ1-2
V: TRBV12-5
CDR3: ASGLVRFRDREFANYGYT

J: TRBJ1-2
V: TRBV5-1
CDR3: ASSPNSGNSYGYT

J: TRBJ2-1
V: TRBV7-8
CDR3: ASSLGASGYNEQF

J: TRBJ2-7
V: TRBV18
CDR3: ASSPGQGAYEQY

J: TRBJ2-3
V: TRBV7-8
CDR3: ASSLATGHPFTDTQY

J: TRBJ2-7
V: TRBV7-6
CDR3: ASSEYGTDYEQY

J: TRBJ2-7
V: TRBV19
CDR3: ASSRELGGTATYEQY

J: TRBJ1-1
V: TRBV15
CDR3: ATSRDRGNTEAF

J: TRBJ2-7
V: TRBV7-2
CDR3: ASSVSVGGTYEQY

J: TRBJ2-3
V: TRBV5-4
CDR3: ASSLKGGTDTQY

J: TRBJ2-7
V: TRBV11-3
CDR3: ASSRPGTGIFGNEQY

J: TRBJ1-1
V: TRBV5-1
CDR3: ASSPRRTGFGTEAF

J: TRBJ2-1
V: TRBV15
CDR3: ATSRDTGDYNEQF

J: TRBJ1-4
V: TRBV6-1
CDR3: ASSEKGVIQANEKLF

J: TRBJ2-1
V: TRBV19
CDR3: ASSRGLYNEQF

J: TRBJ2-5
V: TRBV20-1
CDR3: SASTPETQY

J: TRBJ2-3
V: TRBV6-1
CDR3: ASSRQGLADTQY